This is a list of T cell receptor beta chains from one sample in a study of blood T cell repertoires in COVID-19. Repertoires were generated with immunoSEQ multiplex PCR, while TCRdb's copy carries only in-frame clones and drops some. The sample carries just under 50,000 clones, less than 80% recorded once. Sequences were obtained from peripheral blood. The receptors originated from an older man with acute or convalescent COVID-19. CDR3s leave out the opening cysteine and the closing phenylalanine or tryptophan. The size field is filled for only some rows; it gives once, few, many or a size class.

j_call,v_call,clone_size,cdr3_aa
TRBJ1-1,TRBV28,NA,ASSLSPRGNTEAF
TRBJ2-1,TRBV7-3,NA,ASSPLLTSGGNFYNEQF
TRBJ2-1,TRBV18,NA,ASSLSSGSLSDEQF
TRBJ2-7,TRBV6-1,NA,ASSEGGLAPYEQY
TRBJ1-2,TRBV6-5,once,ASSTTGNYGYT
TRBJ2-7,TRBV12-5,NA,ASGLGELGEQY
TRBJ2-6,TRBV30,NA,AWKASGANVLT
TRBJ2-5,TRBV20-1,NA,SASFGQYDKETQY
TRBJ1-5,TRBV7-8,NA,ASSSALVGRELRQPQH
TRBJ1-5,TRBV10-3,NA,AISDRPGSNQPQH
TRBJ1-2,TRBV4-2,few,ASSQVTGITNYGYT
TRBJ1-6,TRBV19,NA,ASSGRTGENSPLH
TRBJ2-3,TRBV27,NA,ASRQDRGLGLDTQY
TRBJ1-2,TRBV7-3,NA,ASSWSNRVGYGYT
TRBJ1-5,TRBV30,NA,AWSYLGNQPQH
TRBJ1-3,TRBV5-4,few,ASSLGVRFSGNTIY
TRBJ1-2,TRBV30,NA,AWSDLPEGARGYT
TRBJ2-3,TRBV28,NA,ASSPPDRDTDTQY
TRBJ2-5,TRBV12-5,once,ASGLATGGTFETQY
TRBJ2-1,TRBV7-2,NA,ASSLVFSNNEQF
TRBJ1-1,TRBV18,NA,ASSVLVADTEAF
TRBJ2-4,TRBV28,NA,ASSLVGTSGGAKNIQY
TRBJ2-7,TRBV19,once,ASTQPGTSLHEQY
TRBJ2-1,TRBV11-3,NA,ASSLGQVNEQF
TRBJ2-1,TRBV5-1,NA,ASSYRSSYNEQF
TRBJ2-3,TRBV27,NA,ASSHDRSTDTQY
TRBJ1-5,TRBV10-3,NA,AISATNSNQPQH
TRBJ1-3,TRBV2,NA,ASSEGVHFSGNTIY
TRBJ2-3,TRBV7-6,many,ASSLGGRSDTQY
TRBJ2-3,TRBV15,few,ATSRASGGAGDTQY
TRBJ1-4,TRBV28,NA,ASSGGQGVAGLF
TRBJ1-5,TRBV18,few,ASSRAGQSSNQPQH
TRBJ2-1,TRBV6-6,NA,ASSPPGNNEQF
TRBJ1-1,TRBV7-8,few,ASSFLNVNTEAF
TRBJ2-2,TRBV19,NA,ASSIGTGGQSAGELF
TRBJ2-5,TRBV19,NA,ASSMRPGETQY
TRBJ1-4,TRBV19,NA,ASSSPGLGGEKLF
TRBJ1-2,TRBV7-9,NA,ASSLDSYGYT
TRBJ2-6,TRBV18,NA,ASSPSVSGANVLT
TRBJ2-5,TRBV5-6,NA,ASIRTSGRYETQY
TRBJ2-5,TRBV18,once,ASSRQETQY
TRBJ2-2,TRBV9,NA,ASSALNTGELF
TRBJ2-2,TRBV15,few,ATSRDNLRAGELF
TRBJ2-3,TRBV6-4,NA,ASSFRDRAVDTQY
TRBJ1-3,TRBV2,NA,ASSAGGRDTIY
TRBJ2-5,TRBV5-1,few,ASSAGRGFQETQY
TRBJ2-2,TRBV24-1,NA,ATSGPGGETGELF